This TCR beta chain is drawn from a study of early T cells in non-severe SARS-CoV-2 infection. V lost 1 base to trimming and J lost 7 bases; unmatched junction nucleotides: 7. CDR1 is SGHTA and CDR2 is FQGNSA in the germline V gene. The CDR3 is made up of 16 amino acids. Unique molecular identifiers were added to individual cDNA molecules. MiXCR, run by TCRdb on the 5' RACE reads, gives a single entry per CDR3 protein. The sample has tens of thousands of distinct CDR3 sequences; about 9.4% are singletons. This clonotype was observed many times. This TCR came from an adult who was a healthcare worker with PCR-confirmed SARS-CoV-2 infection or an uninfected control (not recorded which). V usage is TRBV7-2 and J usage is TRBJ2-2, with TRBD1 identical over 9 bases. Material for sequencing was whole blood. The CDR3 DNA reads TGTGCCAGCAGCTTAGGAACAGGGGGCCAAAACGGGGAGCTGTTTTTT. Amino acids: CASSLGTGGQNGELFF.